A selection of T cell receptor beta chains follows, all from one sample in a study of T-cell reconstitution after alpha-beta-depleted transplantation in children. TCRdb processed the PCR reads anew with MiXCR; each CDR3 protein has one entry. The sample lists 83,000 or so distinct CDR3 sequences, about 8% seen once, with 6.9% in the top ten. Sample: PBMCs from the stem cell graft donor, taken from the stem cell graft. These receptors all come from a human donor who donated a stem cell graft to a child with congenital amegakaryocytic thrombocytopenia. CDR3s include the opening cysteine and the closing phenylalanine or tryptophan. The D gene is left open where the match is weak. Not all rows give a size; the values are once, few, many and, for expanded clones, a class.

J gene: TRBJ1-6
clone size: many
V gene: TRBV20-1
D gene: TRBD1
CDR3 DNA: TGCAGTGCTAGAGATCCAGGGGGCGATTCACCCCTCCACTTT
CDR3 protein: CSARDPGGDSPLHF

J gene: TRBJ2-3
clone size: many
V gene: TRBV12-3/TRBV12-4
D gene: NA
CDR3 DNA: TGTGCCAGCAGGAGGGACCGGGCCACGCAGTATTTT
CDR3 protein: CASRRDRATQYF

J gene: TRBJ2-7
clone size: many
V gene: TRBV10-2
D gene: NA
CDR3 DNA: TGCGCCAGCAGCCGTAGAGGGGGGCGGGACGAGCAGTACTTC
CDR3 protein: CASSRRGGRDEQYF

J gene: TRBJ1-1
clone size: many
V gene: TRBV5-1
D gene: TRBD1
CDR3 DNA: TGCGCCAGCAGCCACGGGGACAGGGTGAACACTGAAGCTTTCTTT
CDR3 protein: CASSHGDRVNTEAFF

J gene: TRBJ1-4
clone size: NA
V gene: TRBV7-6
D gene: NA
CDR3 DNA: TGTGCCAGCAGCTCAGAGTCGGGGTTCGATGAAAAACTGTTTTTT
CDR3 protein: CASSSESGFDEKLFF

J gene: TRBJ2-7
clone size: many
V gene: TRBV5-6
D gene: NA
CDR3 DNA: TGTGCCAGCAGCTTACCGGGATACGAGCAGTACTTC
CDR3 protein: CASSLPGYEQYF

J gene: TRBJ2-1
clone size: NA
V gene: TRBV7-2
D gene: NA
CDR3 DNA: TGTGCCAGCAGCTTAGTTTCTGGAGACAATGAGCAGTTCTTC
CDR3 protein: CASSLVSGDNEQFF

J gene: TRBJ2-6
clone size: NA
V gene: TRBV7-9
D gene: NA
CDR3 DNA: TGTGCCAGCAGCTTACATACCTCGGGTGGGGCCAACGTCCTGACTTTC
CDR3 protein: CASSLHTSGGANVLTF

J gene: TRBJ2-4
clone size: many
V gene: TRBV4-2
D gene: NA
CDR3 DNA: TGTGCCAGCAGCCAAGAAAGAGGGGGGACGAAAAACATTCAGTACTTC
CDR3 protein: CASSQERGGTKNIQYF

J gene: TRBJ2-3
clone size: many
V gene: TRBV4-3
D gene: NA
CDR3 DNA: TGCGCCAGCAGCCGTCGGGAGAGTAGAGATACGCAGTATTTT
CDR3 protein: CASSRRESRDTQYF

J gene: TRBJ2-7
clone size: many
V gene: TRBV6-1
D gene: TRBD1
CDR3 DNA: TGTGCCAGCAGTCTCTTGGACAGGGGAGGGTACGAGCAGTACTTC
CDR3 protein: CASSLLDRGGYEQYF

J gene: TRBJ1-1
clone size: many
V gene: TRBV6-5
D gene: TRBD1
CDR3 DNA: TGTGCCAGCAGCCGGACAGGGGAAGCTTTCTTT
CDR3 protein: CASSRTGEAFF

J gene: TRBJ2-7
clone size: many
V gene: TRBV7-2
D gene: TRBD2
CDR3 DNA: TGTGCCAGCAGCTCCGGACTAGCGTACCACTACGAGCAGTACTTC
CDR3 protein: CASSSGLAYHYEQYF

J gene: TRBJ1-1
clone size: many
V gene: TRBV7-9
D gene: TRBD1
CDR3 DNA: TGTGCCAGCAGCTCCCCGACAGGGACGAACACTGAAGCTTTCTTT
CDR3 protein: CASSSPTGTNTEAFF

J gene: TRBJ2-5
clone size: NA
V gene: TRBV4-3
D gene: NA
CDR3 DNA: TGCGCCAGCAGCCGCCAGACAGGCCTCCAAGAGACCCAGTACTTC
CDR3 protein: CASSRQTGLQETQYF

J gene: TRBJ2-2
clone size: NA
V gene: TRBV30
D gene: NA
CDR3 DNA: TGTGCCTGGAGTAGAGCCGCGAACACCGGGGAGCTGTTTTTT
CDR3 protein: CAWSRAANTGELFF

J gene: TRBJ1-1
clone size: many
V gene: TRBV6-1
D gene: NA
CDR3 DNA: TGTGCCAGCGTGCCAGGGCACATGAACACTGAAGCTTTCTTT
CDR3 protein: CASVPGHMNTEAFF

J gene: TRBJ1-1
clone size: NA
V gene: TRBV18
D gene: NA
CDR3 DNA: TGTGCCAGCTCCCCTGGTTCTCGGAGGCCAACTGAAGCTTTCTTT
CDR3 protein: CASSPGSRRPTEAFF

J gene: TRBJ2-5
clone size: NA
V gene: TRBV5-1
D gene: TRBD2
CDR3 DNA: TGCGCCAGCAGCTTGGGACTAGCGGGTAAAGGGACCCAGTACTTC
CDR3 protein: CASSLGLAGKGTQYF

J gene: TRBJ2-3
clone size: many
V gene: TRBV5-1
D gene: NA
CDR3 DNA: TGCGCCAGCAGCTTGGGTGGGGCAGATACGCAGTATTTT
CDR3 protein: CASSLGGADTQYF

J gene: TRBJ1-3
clone size: many
V gene: TRBV28
D gene: NA
CDR3 DNA: TGTGCCAGCAGTCCGCCGCGCCGGGGGCCTCTAAACACCATATATTTT
CDR3 protein: CASSPPRRGPLNTIYF

J gene: TRBJ1-5
clone size: NA
V gene: TRBV18
D gene: NA
CDR3 DNA: TGTGCCAGCTCTGACCAACCTTATCAGCCCCAGCATTTT
CDR3 protein: CASSDQPYQPQHF

J gene: TRBJ1-1
clone size: many
V gene: TRBV9
D gene: NA
CDR3 DNA: TGTGCCAGCAGCCTTTGGGCGGGGAGTACTGAAGCTTTCTTT
CDR3 protein: CASSLWAGSTEAFF

J gene: TRBJ2-2
clone size: few
V gene: TRBV12-3/TRBV12-4
D gene: NA
CDR3 DNA: TGTGCCAGCAGTTTAGGACGTAAGAACACCGGGGAGCTGTTTTTT
CDR3 protein: CASSLGRKNTGELFF

J gene: TRBJ2-5
clone size: many
V gene: TRBV20-1
D gene: TRBD2
CDR3 DNA: TGCAGTGCTCGCTCCTCCCTGTCGGGAGGGCCGGAGACCCAGTACTTC
CDR3 protein: CSARSSLSGGPETQYF

J gene: TRBJ1-6
clone size: many
V gene: TRBV25-1
D gene: TRBD1
CDR3 DNA: TGTGCCAGCAGTGATGCAGGGGGACAGTGGAATTCACCCCTCCACTTT
CDR3 protein: CASSDAGGQWNSPLHF

J gene: TRBJ1-1
clone size: NA
V gene: TRBV12-3/TRBV12-4
D gene: NA
CDR3 DNA: TGTGCCAGCAACGACAGAGCCGTGAACACTGAAGCTTTCTTT
CDR3 protein: CASNDRAVNTEAFF

J gene: TRBJ2-1
clone size: many
V gene: TRBV11-2
D gene: TRBD2
CDR3 DNA: TGTGCCAGCAGCTTATTTGCGGGAGTGGTCAATGAGCAGTTCTTC
CDR3 protein: CASSLFAGVVNEQFF

J gene: TRBJ2-1
clone size: many
V gene: TRBV7-2
D gene: TRBD2
CDR3 DNA: TGTGCCAGCAGCCCCAGTCGGGGGGGCTCCTACAATGAGCAGTTCTTC
CDR3 protein: CASSPSRGGSYNEQFF

J gene: TRBJ2-7
clone size: many
V gene: TRBV20-1
D gene: NA
CDR3 DNA: TGCAGTGCAGGCCATTCACGTTCCTACGAGCAGTACTTC
CDR3 protein: CSAGHSRSYEQYF

J gene: TRBJ1-2
clone size: many
V gene: TRBV20-1
D gene: TRBD1
CDR3 DNA: TGCAGTGCTGGCTACAGGGGTGACTATGGCTACACCTTC
CDR3 protein: CSAGYRGDYGYTF

J gene: TRBJ1-1
clone size: many
V gene: TRBV20-1
D gene: NA
CDR3 DNA: TGCAGTGCTAGGTCATGGGGTTTATGGGACACTGAAGCTTTCTTT
CDR3 protein: CSARSWGLWDTEAFF

J gene: TRBJ2-7
clone size: many
V gene: TRBV5-1
D gene: NA
CDR3 DNA: TGCGCCAGCAGCTCGGGCGCTTCGGGACACGAGAGCGAGCAGTACTTC
CDR3 protein: CASSSGASGHESEQYF

J gene: TRBJ1-6
clone size: many
V gene: TRBV6-1
D gene: TRBD1
CDR3 DNA: TGTGCCAGCAGTGAGGACAGGGGTAAGAATTCACCCCTCCACTTT
CDR3 protein: CASSEDRGKNSPLHF

J gene: TRBJ2-5
clone size: few
V gene: TRBV5-1
D gene: NA
CDR3 DNA: TGCGCCAGCAGCGCCGGGACTGGGATGTACCAAGAGACCCAGTACTTC
CDR3 protein: CASSAGTGMYQETQYF

J gene: TRBJ1-1
clone size: many
V gene: TRBV7-9
D gene: NA
CDR3 DNA: TGTGCCTCCCAGTGGACAAACACTGAAGCTTTCTTT
CDR3 protein: CASQWTNTEAFF

J gene: TRBJ2-2
clone size: many
V gene: TRBV5-1
D gene: TRBD2
CDR3 DNA: TGCGCCAGCAGCTGGACCGGGGGGACCGGGGAGCTGTTTTTT
CDR3 protein: CASSWTGGTGELFF

J gene: TRBJ2-7
clone size: many
V gene: TRBV20-1
D gene: NA
CDR3 DNA: TGCAGTGCTAGAGATAGCGGAGCCTATTACGAGCAGTACTTC
CDR3 protein: CSARDSGAYYEQYF

J gene: TRBJ1-6
clone size: many
V gene: TRBV12-3/TRBV12-4
D gene: NA
CDR3 DNA: TGTGCCAGCAGTCCAGGGGACTGGAATCCACCCCTCCACTTT
CDR3 protein: CASSPGDWNPPLHF

J gene: TRBJ2-2
clone size: NA
V gene: TRBV19
D gene: TRBD2
CDR3 DNA: TGTGCGGCGGGGGAAACGAACACCGGGGAGCTGTTTTTT
CDR3 protein: CAAGETNTGELFF

J gene: TRBJ2-2
clone size: NA
V gene: TRBV2
D gene: TRBD1
CDR3 DNA: TGTGCCAGCAGGGAGACAGGGACGAACACCGGGGAGCTGTTTTTT
CDR3 protein: CASRETGTNTGELFF

J gene: TRBJ1-2
clone size: many
V gene: TRBV4-3
D gene: NA
CDR3 DNA: TGCGCCAGCAGCCAAGAGTTGGCTTCGGGGGGAACTTTCTATGGCTACACCTTC
CDR3 protein: CASSQELASGGTFYGYTF

J gene: TRBJ1-6
clone size: many
V gene: TRBV30
D gene: NA
CDR3 DNA: TGTGCCTGGACACCGGGATCCTATAATTCACCCCTCCACTTT
CDR3 protein: CAWTPGSYNSPLHF

J gene: TRBJ1-2
clone size: NA
V gene: TRBV28
D gene: NA
CDR3 DNA: TGTGCCATCAGTTCGGGGTATGGCTACACCTTC
CDR3 protein: CAISSGYGYTF

J gene: TRBJ1-5
clone size: NA
V gene: TRBV6-2/TRBV6-3
D gene: NA
CDR3 DNA: TGTGCCAGCAGTTACGAAGGGGAAGCCGGGAGTGCCCAGCATTTT
CDR3 protein: CASSYEGEAGSAQHF

J gene: TRBJ2-1
clone size: many
V gene: TRBV7-8
D gene: NA
CDR3 DNA: TGTGCCAGCAGCCACTCTAGCATAGGGATCGATGAGCAGTTCTTC
CDR3 protein: CASSHSSIGIDEQFF

J gene: TRBJ2-7
clone size: NA
V gene: TRBV9
D gene: NA
CDR3 DNA: TGTGCCAGCAGCGTAGCCGGTGAGCCCTACGAGCAGTACTTC
CDR3 protein: CASSVAGEPYEQYF

J gene: TRBJ2-1
clone size: many
V gene: TRBV20-1
D gene: NA
CDR3 DNA: TGCAGTGCTAGAAATCCAGAGACCGCCGAGCAGTTCTTC
CDR3 protein: CSARNPETAEQFF

J gene: TRBJ2-2
clone size: few
V gene: TRBV19
D gene: TRBD1
CDR3 DNA: TGTGCCAGTCAGGGACAGTCCACCGGGGAGCTGTTTTTT
CDR3 protein: CASQGQSTGELFF

J gene: TRBJ1-3
clone size: few
V gene: TRBV15
D gene: NA
CDR3 DNA: TGTGCCACCAGCAGAGATGTACTCTCTGGAAACACCATATATTTT
CDR3 protein: CATSRDVLSGNTIYF

J gene: TRBJ1-5
clone size: many
V gene: TRBV20-1
D gene: TRBD1
CDR3 DNA: TGCAGTGCTAGAGATCCTAGGACAGGGCAGGATCAGCCCCAGCATTTT
CDR3 protein: CSARDPRTGQDQPQHF

J gene: TRBJ2-7
clone size: many
V gene: TRBV27
D gene: TRBD2
CDR3 DNA: TGTGCCAGCAGTTTAAGGTCAGGACTAGCGAAATACGAGCAGTACTTC
CDR3 protein: CASSLRSGLAKYEQYF

J gene: TRBJ2-1
clone size: few
V gene: TRBV5-1
D gene: NA
CDR3 DNA: TGCGCCAGCAGCCAACTCGGGAGCAATGAGCAGTTCTTC
CDR3 protein: CASSQLGSNEQFF

J gene: TRBJ2-7
clone size: many
V gene: TRBV12-3/TRBV12-4
D gene: NA
CDR3 DNA: TGTGCCAGCAGTCCGAACAGGGTCGACGAGCAGTACTTC
CDR3 protein: CASSPNRVDEQYF

J gene: TRBJ2-1
clone size: many
V gene: TRBV24-1
D gene: NA
CDR3 DNA: TGTGCCACCAGTGATTCACACCACAATGAGCAGTTCTTC
CDR3 protein: CATSDSHHNEQFF

J gene: TRBJ1-6
clone size: many
V gene: TRBV20-1
D gene: NA
CDR3 DNA: TGCAGTGCTAGCATCCGGGATTATAATTCACCCCTCCACTTT
CDR3 protein: CSASIRDYNSPLHF

J gene: TRBJ2-7
clone size: many
V gene: TRBV7-2
D gene: TRBD1
CDR3 DNA: TGTGCCAGCACCTCAAAGGGACAGGACTCCTACGAGCAGTACTTC
CDR3 protein: CASTSKGQDSYEQYF

J gene: TRBJ2-3
clone size: NA
V gene: TRBV11-2
D gene: NA
CDR3 DNA: TGTGCCAGCAGCTTGGATGTAAGGGGTAGCACAGATACGCAGTATTTT
CDR3 protein: CASSLDVRGSTDTQYF

J gene: TRBJ2-7
clone size: many
V gene: TRBV20-1
D gene: TRBD1
CDR3 DNA: TGCAGTGCTAGGGGGGACAGAGACTACGAGCAGTACTTC
CDR3 protein: CSARGDRDYEQYF